The rows below give T cell receptor beta chains drawn from one sample of a study of shared clonotypes between healthy human individuals. Repertoires were generated with immunoSEQ multiplex PCR, while TCRdb's copy carries only in-frame clones and drops some. This table holds around 2.1 million clones, just over 90% found once. The sequenced material came from naive CD8+ T cells from PBMCs. The origin of the receptors is a young man in good health. Some clones in this sample may be carry-over from other donors' samples. The CDR3 runs from the conserved cysteine through the conserved F or W. D genes are given only for firm matches. Size tells how often a clone was seen (once, few, many) or the class of an expanded clone, and some rows leave it out.

TRBD1 NA TRBJ2-5 TRBV6-1 CASSEWDRGETQYF TGTGCCAGCAGTGAGTGGGACAGGGGGGAGACCCAGTACTTC
TRBD1 NA TRBJ1-2 TRBV18 CASSPDRGGRGGYTF TGTGCCAGCTCACCTGACAGGGGAGGGAGAGGAGGCTACACCTTC
NA NA TRBJ1-1 TRBV27 CASSLLGDFWNTEAFF TGTGCCAGCAGTTTATTGGGCGATTTCTGGAACACTGAAGCTTTCTTT
NA NA TRBJ2-1 TRBV7-9 CASSLAPLREQFF TGTGCCAGCAGCTTAGCCCCATTGAGGGAGCAGTTCTTC
TRBD1 NA TRBJ1-1 TRBV27 CASRIRTGGPTEAFF TGTGCCAGCAGGATTCGGACAGGGGGCCCCACTGAAGCTTTCTTT
NA NA TRBJ2-7 TRBV10-2 CASSESWQGLYEQYF TGCGCCAGCAGTGAGTCGTGGCAGGGTCTCTACGAGCAGTACTTC
TRBD2 NA TRBJ2-7 TRBV11-1 CASSSGLRYEQYF TGTGCCAGCAGCTCGGGACTACGCTACGAGCAGTACTTC
NA NA TRBJ1-2 TRBV28 CASSRGRDLYGYTF TGTGCCAGCAGTAGGGGGAGAGACCTCTATGGCTACACCTTC
NA NA TRBJ1-5 TRBV11-2 CASSLSTGQPQHF TGTGCCAGCAGCTTAAGTACCGGTCAGCCCCAGCATTTT
NA NA TRBJ2-5 TRBV27 CASSSEDSDGQETQYF TGTGCCAGCAGTTCGGAGGACAGCGACGGACAAGAGACCCAGTACTTC
NA NA TRBJ2-7 TRBV5-6 CASSPRDLREQYF TGTGCCAGCAGCCCCCGGGACCTCCGCGAGCAGTACTTC
NA NA TRBJ2-7 TRBV28 CASSRAGDHEQYF TGTGCCAGCAGCCGAGCAGGGGACCACGAGCAGTACTTC
NA NA TRBJ1-2 TRBV6-5 CASSYSLGQLGYTF TGTGCCAGCAGTTACTCCCTGGGTCAATTAGGCTACACCTTC
TRBD2 once TRBJ2-3 TRBV7-2 CASTRRSGTSTDTQYF TGTGCCAGCACCCGCCGTAGCGGGACTAGCACAGATACGCAGTATTTT
TRBD1 NA TRBJ2-7 TRBV27 CASSSAGTGNEQYF TGTGCCAGCAGTTCCGCCGGGACAGGGAACGAGCAGTACTTC
NA NA TRBJ2-7 TRBV27 CASSLGPGSSYEQYF TGTGCCAGCAGTTTAGGGCCAGGGAGCTCCTACGAGCAGTACTTC
TRBD1 NA TRBJ1-1 TRBV5-4 CASSGDREVNTEAFF TGTGCCAGCAGCGGGGACAGGGAAGTGAACACTGAAGCTTTCTTT
NA NA TRBJ2-7 TRBV19 CASSIVGASYEQYF TGTGCCAGTAGTATTGTCGGGGCATCCTACGAGCAGTACTTC
TRBD1 NA TRBJ1-5 TRBV23-1 CASSHRTGYFDQPQHF TGCGCCAGCAGTCACCGGACAGGGTATTTCGATCAGCCCCAGCATTTT
TRBD1 once TRBJ2-1 TRBV29-1 CSVRTGYNEQFF TGCAGCGTGCGGACAGGGTACAATGAGCAGTTCTTC
NA NA TRBJ2-1 TRBV6-1 CTGGWGNGEQFF TGTACTGGTGGGTGGGGAAATGGTGAGCAGTTCTTC
TRBD2 NA TRBJ2-7 TRBV4-1 CASSQDERGAYEQYF TGCGCCAGCAGCCAAGATGAGCGGGGGGCCTACGAGCAGTACTTC
NA NA TRBJ1-1 TRBV12-5 CASGLSVGAEAFF TGTGCTAGTGGTTTGAGTGTAGGCGCTGAAGCTTTCTTT
NA NA TRBJ1-3 TRBV11-2 CASRGAHSGNTIYF TGTGCCAGCAGAGGAGCTCACTCTGGAAACACCATATATTTT